This T cell receptor (beta chain) was recorded in a study of OX40 agonist ivuxolimab in advanced cancers. Clones were sequenced by immunoSEQ multiplex PCR, and TCRdb holds only the in-frame ones, with some missing. The sample lists about 86,000 clones; roughly 87% were seen once. CDR3 size: 17 residues. CDR1 is MDHEN, CDR2 SYDVKM, per germline. The chain is built from TRBV28 and TRBJ2-5; D perhaps matches TRBD1 (6 bases). The better agreement between TRBJ2-7 and the DNA end casts doubt on the J call. This TCR derives from an adult with an advanced solid tumor such as melanoma, head and neck, liver or kidney cancer. The sequencing used CD4+ or CD8+ T cells sorted from blood, collected in a trial of the OX40 agonist ivuxolimab. The CDR3 DNA reads as TGTGCCAGCAGCCCAGGGGATTTAAGTAGGCTCTACTACGAGCAGTACTTC. Its translation is CASSPGDLSRLYYEQYF.